The T cell receptor (beta chain) described here comes from a study of T cells in Graves' hyperthyroidism and ophthalmopathy. This CDR3 comprises 14 residues. Germline CDR1 and CDR2: SGHKS and YYEKEE (reference sequence). The germline V and J ends were trimmed by 0 bases and 1 base, with 7 bases remaining between them. Many counts were recorded for this clonotype. Researchers amplified the TCR beta CDR3 regions from RNA transcripts. TCR CDR3 regions were first amplified by RT-PCR with HTBI primers. TCRdb analysed the multiplex PCR reads with MiXCR anew, one entry per CDR3 protein. The sample contains some 460,000 distinct CDR3 sequences, about 15% of which appear only once.

The sequencing input was blood. This TCR was sampled from a woman aged 18-29 years with Graves' hyperthyroidism. This chain uses TRBV5-5 with TRBJ1-1; D call uncertain. Here the CDR3 DNA reads TGTGCCAGCAGCTTGGGGACCCGGAACACTGAAGCTTTCTTT. This translates into CASSLGTRNTEAFF.